One sample yielded the 7 T cell receptor beta chains listed below, sequenced in a study of response to subunit inactivated influenza vaccine. TCRdb re-called the RT-PCR reads with MiXCR, one entry per CDR3 protein. The top ten clones hold around 13% of a sample with approximately 500,000 distinct CDR3 sequences, over 10% of them seen once. This specimen was PBMCs from blood, taken about 40 days after vaccination. Receptor source: a man aged 45 to 65 who received an inactivated influenza vaccine.

With respect to this clonotype: Its ends do not fully match the called genes, so a read error is possible. The V call is TRBV7-8, the J call TRBJ2-1, with 10 bases that match TRBD1. Germline V gene sequence: CDR1 SGHVS, CDR2 FQNEAQ. The CDR3 is 15 amino acids. CDR3: CASSLMGQGSSEQLF. CDR3 nucleotides: TGTGCCAGCAGCCTAATGGGACAGGGGTCCAGTGAGCAGCTCTTC.

This clonotype showed up just a few times. V is TRBV4-3 and J is TRBJ1-1, with 7 bases aligning to TRBD1. After removal of 0 bases from V and 6 bases from J, the junction contained 4 bases not matched to a gene. The CDR3 extends over 14 amino acids. Germline V gene sequence: CDR1 LGHNA, CDR2 YSLEER. The CDR3 DNA reads TGCGCCAGCAGCCAAGATGGGCAGGGGGCTGAAGCTTTCTTT. This translates into CASSQDGQGAEAFF.

The J gene is TRBJ2-7, the V gene TRBV6-5, with D maybe TRBD2 (6 bases). The V end was cut by 0 bases, the J end by 3 bases, with 12 bases between. Germline V gene sequence: CDR1 MNHEY, CDR2 SVGAGI. The CDR3 extends over 15 amino acids. CDR3 in amino acids: CASSYSGGGFYEQYF. CDR3 sequence (DNA): TGTGCCAGCAGTTACTCCGGGGGTGGGTTCTACGAGCAGTACTTC.

This clonotype was counted a few times. This chain uses TRBV5-5 with TRBJ1-2, with 11 positions matching TRBD1. Germline CDR1 is SGHKS and CDR2 is YYEKEE (reference sequence). The J segment lost 7 bases and the V segment lost 0 bases, leaving 8 bases of the junction unmatched. The CDR3 consists of 16 residues. The CDR3 reads CASSLAPTGTGGGYTF. For the CDR3, the DNA is TGTGCCAGCAGCTTGGCCCCGACAGGGACAGGGGGTGGCTACACCTTC.

This clonotype appeared a few times. The CDR3 protein is CSVEDPQELYEQYF. Written as DNA, the CDR3 is TGCAGCGTTGAAGATCCGCAGGAACTCTACGAGCAGTACTTC. This rearrangement joins TRBV29-1 to TRBJ2-7; no reliable D call. Trimming removed 0 bases at V and 3 bases at J, with 12 bases between. The CDR3 totals 14 residues. Germline CDR1 and CDR2: SQVTM and ANQGSEA.

This clonotype was seen a few times. The gene calls are TRBV7-9 and TRBJ1-4; maybe TRBD1 (5 bases). This CDR3 is 12 amino acids long. Germline loops: CDR1 SEHNR, CDR2 FQNEAQ (reference sequence). V shed 4 bases and J shed 8 bases, with 8 bases lying between them. The CDR3 bases are TGTGCCAGCAGCTCCGGGGGAGAAAAACTGTTTTTT. Amino acid sequence: CASSSGGEKLFF.

The rearrangement uses TRBV12-3 or TRBV12-4 and TRBJ2-2; TRBD2 matches 10 bases. The CDR3 covers 16 residues. Losses at the gene ends were 5 bases for V and 6 bases for J; bases not matched to a gene: 9. This CDR3 is CASSLPSGRAPGELFF. The CDR3 nucleotides read TGTGCCAGCAGTCTCCCGAGCGGGAGGGCCCCCGGGGAGCTGTTTTTT.